This T cell receptor beta chain was found in a study of blood T cell repertoires in COVID-19. Looking at the study overall: Collection of acute and convalescent COVID-19 samples took place in the United States, Italy and Spain. The analysed material was cDNA or gDNA that came from T cells, B-cell-depleted T cells, or PBMCs.

Cohorts were determined from participant-reported clinical history. Cohort 3 donors were reported recovered after two negative PCRs, clearance, or symptom resolution. The germline V gene has CDR1 LNHNV and CDR2 YYDKDF (reference sequence). The V end lost 4 bases, the J end lost 2 bases, and 14 bases lay between the germline ends. There are 15 residues in the CDR3. Sequencing was performed with immunoSEQ multiplex PCR; in TCRdb, only in-frame clones are kept and a portion is missing. The sample has 150,000 or so clones; approximately 80% are singletons. The TCR comes from a man aged 50 to 59 who had recovered from COVID-19. The chain has TRBV15 and TRBJ1-2; D unresolved. Sequencing was carried out using PBMCs or T cells enriched from blood (not recorded which). The CDR3 bases are TGTGCCACCAGCAACCTGACGGCGCGGAACTATGGCTACACCTTC. Its translation is CATSNLTARNYGYTF.